The 21 T cell receptor beta chains in this list originate from one sample, sequenced in a study of T cell responses to AZD1222 COVID-19 vaccine. The repertoire was sequenced with immunoSEQ multiplex PCR; TCRdb's copy has only in-frame clones and lacks some. The repertoire includes roughly 130,000 clones, 75% to 95% of them detected once, and around 2.7% sits in the top ten. This specimen consisted of peripheral blood, obtained on day 0 of AZD1222 vaccination. Receptors originate from an adult in good health.

This clone occurred once. The chain couples TRBV4-2 to TRBJ1-3; unclear D gene. The CDR3 length is 14 residues. Trimming took 3 bases from V and 0 from J, leaving 6 bases between them. CDR1 LGHNA and CDR2 YNFKEQ come from the germline V gene. The CDR3 DNA follows: TGTGCCAGCAGCCAGGTTAGCTCTGGAAACACCATATATTTT. It specifies CASSQVSSGNTIYF.

V gene TRBV10-2 combines with J gene TRBJ1-1; TRBD1 agrees at 11 bases. Germline V gene data show CDR1 as WSHSY and CDR2 as SAAADI. The CDR3 has 14 residues. V dropped 4 bases and J dropped 7; count of bases not matched to a gene: 5. The CDR3 reads CASSGGQGGLEAFF. Here the CDR3 DNA reads TGCGCCAGCAGTGGGGGACAGGGGGGCCTTGAAGCTTTCTTT.

This rearrangement joins TRBV29-1 to TRBJ1-2; D ambiguous. The V and J ends lost 8 bases and 3 bases respectively, with 10 bases between them. CDR1 and CDR2 (germline): SQVTM, ANQGSEA. The CDR3 has 11 residues. The CDR3 reads CSLAADYGYTF. As DNA, the CDR3 is TGCAGCCTCGCGGCGGACTATGGCTACACCTTC.

This chain links TRBV3-1 (or the pseudogene TRBV3-2) with TRBJ2-2; D may match TRBD1 or TRBD2 (5 bases each). CDR1 LGHDT and CDR2 YNNKEL come from the germline V gene (reference sequence). The germline V and J ends were trimmed by 5 bases and 4 bases, with 14 bases remaining between them. The CDR3 has 15 amino acids. The CDR3 reads CASSARGAFTGELFF. CDR3 nucleotide sequence: TGTGCCAGCAGCGCCCGAGGGGCTTTCACCGGGGAGCTGTTTTTT.

This chain joins TRBV5-1 and TRBJ2-1; D remains unclear. The CDR3 has 13 amino acids. Trimming cost V 1 base and J 4 bases, with 6 bases left between them. Germline V gene sequence: CDR1 SGHRS, CDR2 YFSETQ. CDR3 sequence reads: CASSLSGYNEQFF. DNA of the CDR3: TGCGCCAGCAGCTTGTCCGGGTACAATGAGCAGTTCTTC.

V gene TRBV18 combines with J gene TRBJ1-4; unclear D gene. V lost 0 bases to trimming and J lost 6 bases, with 11 bases between them. Germline V gives CDR1 KGHSH, CDR2 LQKENI. The CDR3 sequence is 15 residues long. The CDR3 loop is CASSPPSREDEKLFF. As DNA, the CDR3 is TGTGCCAGCTCACCACCGTCCAGAGAGGATGAAAAACTGTTTTTT.

This clone was observed once. The V and J genes are TRBV5-1 and TRBJ1-1; no firm D call. Looked up from germline, CDR1 is SGHRS and CDR2 is YFSETQ. Deletions cut 1 base from V and 1 base from J, with 5 bases between. This CDR3 region has 13 residues. The CDR3 sequence is CASSLLKNTEAFF. The CDR3 DNA reads as TGCGCCAGCAGCTTGTTGAAGAACACTGAAGCTTTCTTT. Variable domain in full (rest from reference TRBV5-1 and TRBJ1-1): KAGVTQTPRYLIKTRGQQVTLSCSPISGHRSVSWYQQTPGQGLQFLFEYFSETQRNKGNFPGRFSGRQFSNSRSEMNVSTLELGDSALYLCASSLLKNTEAFFGQGTRLTVV.

The chain joins TRBV5-4 to TRBJ1-3, with D uncertain. V was cut by 2 bases and J by 4 bases, with 13 bases left in between. CDR1 is SGHNT and CDR2 is YYREEE in the germline V gene (reference sequence). CDR3 length: 15 residues. CDR3 nucleotides: TGTGCCAGCAGCTTAAACGGCGCGCCGGGAAACACCATATATTTT. Amino acids: CASSLNGAPGNTIYF.

The J gene is TRBJ2-7, the V gene TRBV10-2, with D possibly being TRBD2 (6 bases). CDR1 and CDR2 from the germline V gene are WSHSY and SAAADI. The CDR3 is 12 residues long. In DNA, the CDR3 is TGCTCTACCCGGAGGGCCCAATACGAGCAGTACTTC. As protein: CSTRRAQYEQYF.

V and J are TRBV11-3 and TRBJ2-7; no clear D. Looked up from germline, CDR1 is SGHNT and CDR2 is YENEEA. The CDR3 runs 12 residues. The V and J ends lost 5 bases and 5 bases respectively, with 10 bases between them. The chain's CDR3 is CASSENSHEQYF. CDR3 DNA sequence: TGTGCCAGCAGCGAAAACAGTCACGAGCAGTACTTC. Looking up the rest from reference TRBV11-3 and TRBJ2-7 gives the full variable domain: EAGVVQSPRYKIIEKKQPVAFWCNPISGHNTLYWYLQNLGQGPELLIRYENEEAVDDSQLPKDRFSAERLKGVDSTLKIQPAELGDSAVYLCASSENSHEQYFGPGTRLTVT.

The gene calls are TRBV9 and TRBJ2-7; 8 bases fit TRBD2. The CDR3 spans 16 residues. The germline CDR1 and CDR2 sequences are SGDLS and YYNGEE. Trimming cost V 3 bases and J 4 bases; bases outside gene matches: 12. The CDR3 DNA reads TGTGCCAGCAGCGCCTCCAGGACTAGCCCAGGATACGAGCAGTACTTC. Its translation is CASSASRTSPGYEQYF. The full variable domain, its missing parts supplied by reference TRBV9 and TRBJ2-7, is DSGVTQTPKHLITATGQRVTLRCSPRSGDLSVYWYQQSLDQGLQFLIQYYNGEERAKGNILERFSAQQFPDLHSELNLSSLELGDSALYFCASSASRTSPGYEQYFGPGTRLTVT.

There are a few counts of this clone. V gene TRBV12-3 or TRBV12-4 combines with J gene TRBJ1-5; unclear D gene. Between the trimmed V and J ends, which lost 5 bases and 0 bases, there was a span of 5 bases. This CDR3 is 13 amino acids long. The CDR3 loop reads CASSGYSNQPQHF. As DNA, the CDR3 is TGTGCCAGCAGTGGGTATAGCAATCAGCCCCAGCATTTT.

This chain joins TRBV25-1 and TRBJ2-1; no clear D. This CDR3 has 11 residues. Trimming removed 5 bases at V and 8 bases at J, with 7 bases between. Germline V gene lookup returns CDR1 MGHDK and CDR2 SYGVNS. CDR3 nucleotides: TGTGCCAGCAGTCACGCAGATGAGCAGTTCTTC. This sequence encodes CASSHADEQFF. Full variable domain (rest looked up from reference TRBV25-1 and TRBJ2-1): EADIYQTPRYLVIGTGKKITLECSQTMGHDKMYWYQQDPGMELHLIHYSYGVNSTEKGDLSSESTVSRIRTEHFPLTLESARPSHTSQYLCASSHADEQFFGPGTRLTVL.

V usage is TRBV21-1 and J usage is TRBJ2-7; the table's D call, TRBD2, was not checked against the DNA. TRBV21-1 is termed a pseudogene. The CDR3 has 11 amino acids. The CDR3 reads CASSRSGEQYF. The CDR3 DNA reads TGTGCCAGCAGCAGGAGTGGAGAGCAGTACTTC.

The J gene is TRBJ1-1, the V gene TRBV5-1, with 9 nucleotides matching TRBD1. The CDR3 is 15 amino acids. Germline loops: CDR1 SGHRS, CDR2 YFSETQ. Trimming at V came to 6 bases and at J to 1 base, leaving 7 bases not matched to a gene. The DNA of the CDR3 is TGCGCCAGCACCCGATTGACAGGGGGGAACACTGAAGCTTTCTTT. Protein product: CASTRLTGGNTEAFF.

A word on this clone: This same CDR3 is encoded by further DNA sequences in the sample. This chain connects TRBV7-9 to TRBJ1-5; D call uncertain. CDR1 is SEHNR and CDR2 is FQNEAQ in the germline V gene (reference sequence). This CDR3 is 13 amino acids long. The V end lost 1 base, the J end lost 4 bases, and 5 bases lay between the germline ends. The CDR3 reads CASSLGLNQPQHF. DNA for the CDR3: TGTGCCAGCAGCTTAGGGTTGAATCAGCCCCAGCATTTT.

The rearrangement joins TRBV28 to TRBJ2-7, with 13 bases matching TRBD2. This CDR3 contains 18 residues. CDR1 is MDHEN and CDR2 is SYDVKM in the germline V gene. V shed 2 bases, J shed 6 bases, and the junction held 13 bases outside the gene matches. The CDR3 spells CASSLKHLRTSGGVEQYF. DNA for the CDR3: TGTGCCAGCAGTTTAAAACACCTAAGGACTAGCGGGGGAGTCGAGCAGTACTTC.

V gene TRBV9 combines with J gene TRBJ2-1; weak D call: TRBD2 (7 bases). Looked up from germline, CDR1 is SGDLS and CDR2 is YYNGEE. The CDR3 is made up of 14 amino acids. V was pared by 0 bases and J by 8 bases, with 12 bases between. This chain's CDR3 is CASSVVGGPYEQFF. The CDR3 DNA is TGTGCCAGCAGCGTAGTGGGGGGGCCCTATGAGCAGTTCTTC.

The V and J genes are TRBV19 and TRBJ2-7; 8 nucleotides align to TRBD1. V was clipped by 5 bases and J by 6 bases; unmatched bases: 3. Germline V gives CDR1 LNHDA, CDR2 SQIVND (reference sequence). The CDR3 extends over 12 amino acids. The DNA for the CDR3 is TGTGCCAGTAGTTCGACAGGGGTCGAGCAGTACTTC. Encoded protein: CASSSTGVEQYF.

This rearrangement joins TRBV11-3 to TRBJ2-5; 7 nucleotides agree with TRBD2. CDR1 is SGHNT, CDR2 YENEEA, per germline. The V gene end was trimmed by 1 base and the J gene end by 7 bases; junction bases not matched to a gene: 9. There are 15 residues in the CDR3. The CDR3 sequence is CASSLAPTGGGTQYF. CDR3 nucleotide sequence: TGTGCCAGCAGCTTAGCCCCTACGGGAGGCGGGACCCAGTACTTC. Full variable domain (rest looked up from reference TRBV11-3 and TRBJ2-5): EAGVVQSPRYKIIEKKQPVAFWCNPISGHNTLYWYLQNLGQGPELLIRYENEEAVDDSQLPKDRFSAERLKGVDSTLKIQPAELGDSAVYLCASSLAPTGGGTQYFGPGTRLLVL.

The chain links TRBV11-3 to TRBJ1-1; TRBD1 aligns across 8 bases. V lost 6 bases to trimming and J lost 1 base; unmatched junction nucleotides: 7. The CDR3 sequence is 15 residues long. Germline CDR1 SGHNT, CDR2 YENEEA. The CDR3 region has the DNA TGTGCCAGCAGTTTCAGACAGGGGCGGAACACTGAAGCTTTCTTT. Protein product: CASSFRQGRNTEAFF.